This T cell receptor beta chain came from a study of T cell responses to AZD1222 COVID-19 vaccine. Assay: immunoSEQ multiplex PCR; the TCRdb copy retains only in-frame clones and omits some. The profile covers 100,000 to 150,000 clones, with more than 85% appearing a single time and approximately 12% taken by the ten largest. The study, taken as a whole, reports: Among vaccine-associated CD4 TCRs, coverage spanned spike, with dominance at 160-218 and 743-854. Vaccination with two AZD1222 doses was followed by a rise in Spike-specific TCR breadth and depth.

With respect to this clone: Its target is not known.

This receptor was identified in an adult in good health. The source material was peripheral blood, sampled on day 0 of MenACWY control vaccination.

For the CDR3, the DNA is TGTGCCTGGAGTCTCTCCCGACGGGTGGGCGAGCAGTACTTC. It yields the protein CAWSLSRRVGEQYF. V is TRBV30 and J is TRBJ2-7, with D hard to call. V was cut by 2 bases and J by 6 bases, with 17 bases left in between. The germline V gene encodes CDR1 GTSNPN and CDR2 SVGIG (reference sequence). The CDR3 contains 14 residues.